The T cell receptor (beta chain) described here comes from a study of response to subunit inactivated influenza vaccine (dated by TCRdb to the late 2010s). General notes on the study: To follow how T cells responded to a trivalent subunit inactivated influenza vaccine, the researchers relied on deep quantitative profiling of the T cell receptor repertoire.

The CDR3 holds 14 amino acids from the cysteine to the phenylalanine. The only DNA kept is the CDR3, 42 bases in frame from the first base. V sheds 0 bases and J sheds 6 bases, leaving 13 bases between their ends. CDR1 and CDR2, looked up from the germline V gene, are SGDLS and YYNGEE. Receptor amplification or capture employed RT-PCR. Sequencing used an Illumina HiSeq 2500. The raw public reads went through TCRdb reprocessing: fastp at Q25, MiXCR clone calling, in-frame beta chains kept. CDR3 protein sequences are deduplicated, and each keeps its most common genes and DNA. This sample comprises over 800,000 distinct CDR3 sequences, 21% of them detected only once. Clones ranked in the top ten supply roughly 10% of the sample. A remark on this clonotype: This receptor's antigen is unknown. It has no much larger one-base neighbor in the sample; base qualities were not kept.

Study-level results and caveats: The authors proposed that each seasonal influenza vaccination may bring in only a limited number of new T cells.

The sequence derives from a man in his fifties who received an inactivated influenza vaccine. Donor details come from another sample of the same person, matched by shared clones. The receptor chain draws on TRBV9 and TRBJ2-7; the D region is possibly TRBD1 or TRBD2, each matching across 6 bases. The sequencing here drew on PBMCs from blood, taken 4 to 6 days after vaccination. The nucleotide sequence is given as TGTGCCAGCAGCGTAGGCGCAGGGGAGGTCGAGCAGTACTTC. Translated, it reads CASSVGAGEVEQYF. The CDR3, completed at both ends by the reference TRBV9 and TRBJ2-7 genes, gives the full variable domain DSGVTQTPKHLITATGQRVTLRCSPRSGDLSVYWYQQSLDQGLQFLIQYYNGEERAKGNILERFSAQQFPDLHSELNLSSLELGDSALYFCASSVGAGEVEQYFGPGTRLTVT.